One and the same sample provided the 8 T cell receptor beta chains below, sequenced in a study of blood T cell repertoires in COVID-19. Here immunoSEQ multiplex PCR was the method, and the copy in TCRdb shows in-frame clones only, minus some. The sample lists under 350,000 clones, approximately 90% seen once, with about 4.6% in the top ten. Sequencing was done on a sample of peripheral blood. The receptors come from a man aged 35-49 years with acute or convalescent COVID-19.

V is TRBV11-2 and J is TRBJ1-2, with no clear D. V lost 7 bases, J lost 2 bases, and 14 bases lay in between. CDR1 is SGHAT and CDR2 is FQNNGV in the germline V gene. The CDR3 length is 14 residues. In DNA form, the CDR3 reads TGTGCCAGCAAACGGGAGGGCAGGAACTATGGCTACACCTTC. Its protein product is CASKREGRNYGYTF.

This clone was seen more than once but under ten times. The J gene is TRBJ2-7, the V gene TRBV15; 8 nucleotides line up with TRBD1. Germline values: CDR1 LNHNV, CDR2 YYDKDF (reference sequence). This CDR3 region has 15 residues. With V trimmed by 1 base and J by 3 bases, 5 bases remained unmatched. The CDR3 protein is CATSRGQGAHYEQYF. Written as DNA, the CDR3 is TGTGCCACCAGCAGAGGTCAGGGGGCGCACTACGAGCAGTACTTC.

The rearrangement joins TRBV28 to TRBJ1-3; 8 positions agree with TRBD1. The CDR3 length is 16 residues. Per germline, CDR1 MDHEN and CDR2 SYDVKM. Losses at the gene ends were 6 bases for V and 0 bases for J; bases not matched to a gene: 7. The DNA for the CDR3 is TGTGCCAGCAGCCCGGGACAGGTTTTCTCTGGAAACACCATATATTTT. Translated: CASSPGQVFSGNTIYF.

The CDR3 loop reads CASSRRFGYTF. CDR3 DNA sequence: TGTGCCAGCAGTCGCCGGTTTGGCTACACCTTC. This chain connects TRBV12-3 or TRBV12-4 to TRBJ1-2, with D uncertain. The CDR3 is made up of 11 amino acids. Trimming cost V 5 bases and J 7 bases, with 8 bases left between them.

The rearrangement uses TRBV2 and TRBJ1-1, with D hard to call. CDR3 length: 13 residues. The germline gives CDR1 SNHLY, CDR2 FYNNEI. Trimming removed 4 bases at V and 0 bases at J, with 6 bases between. This CDR3 is CASSVVLNTEAFF. CDR3 coding DNA: TGTGCCAGCAGTGTCGTTCTGAACACTGAAGCTTTCTTT. Together with reference TRBV2 and TRBJ1-1, the CDR3 gives the full variable domain: EPEVTQTPSHQVTQMGQEVILRCVPISNHLYFYWYRQILGQKVEFLVSFYNNEISEKSEIFDDQFSVERPDGSNFTLKIRSTKLEDSAMYFCASSVVLNTEAFFGQGTRLTVV.

V gene TRBV9 combines with J gene TRBJ2-3; 7 positions agree with TRBD1. The CDR3 sequence is 15 residues long. CDR1 and CDR2 from the germline V gene are SGDLS and YYNGEE. V was clipped by 4 bases and J by 2 bases; unmatched bases: 7. The CDR3 DNA follows: TGTGCCAGCAGCTCCCGGGACAGAAACACAGATACGCAGTATTTT. Its protein product is CASSSRDRNTDTQYF.

The V and J genes are TRBV5-1 and TRBJ1-3; 7 bases agree with TRBD1. Trimming cost V 3 bases and J 2 bases; bases outside gene matches: 5. Germline CDR1 is SGHRS and CDR2 is YFSETQ. The CDR3 length is 15 residues. CDR3: CASSSQTGTGNTIYF. The CDR3 DNA is TGCGCCAGCAGCTCACAGACAGGGACTGGAAACACCATATATTTT.

The rearrangement links TRBV10-2 to TRBJ1-5; D not certain. Germline-derived CDR1 and CDR2 are WSHSY and SAAADI. The CDR3 consists of 15 residues. V lost 2 bases to trimming and J lost 2 bases, with 10 bases between them. The CDR3 coding sequence is TGCGCCAGCAGTGAGATCGCTCAGGGCAATCAGCCCCAGCATTTT. It specifies CASSEIAQGNQPQHF.